The 7 T cell receptor beta chains in this list originate from one sample, sequenced in a study of blood T cell repertoires in COVID-19. The data were produced by immunoSEQ multiplex PCR, yet TCRdb's version contains in-frame clones alone and is incomplete. This table holds fewer than 250,000 clones, roughly 80% found once. The sequenced sample consisted of peripheral blood. These receptors all stem from a man aged 55 to 70 with acute or convalescent COVID-19.

The rearrangement joins TRBV25-1 to TRBJ1-3; 7 bases are a match to TRBD1. CDR1 and CDR2 (germline): MGHDK, SYGVNS. With V trimmed by 4 bases and J by 2 bases, 5 bases remained unmatched. The CDR3 runs to 15 residues. The CDR3 region is CASSGDRVPGNTIYF. The CDR3 DNA sequence: TGTGCCAGCAGTGGTGACAGGGTTCCTGGAAACACCATATATTTT. Full variable domain (remainder filled in from reference TRBV25-1 and TRBJ1-3): EADIYQTPRYLVIGTGKKITLECSQTMGHDKMYWYQQDPGMELHLIHYSYGVNSTEKGDLSSESTVSRIRTEHFPLTLESARPSHTSQYLCASSGDRVPGNTIYFGEGSWLTVV.

This rearrangement joins TRBV5-1 to TRBJ2-4; TRBD1 matches at 7 bases. The CDR3 has 16 amino acids. The trim removed 0 bases at V and 8 bases at J, leaving 11 bases unmatched. Germline V gives CDR1 SGHRS, CDR2 YFSETQ. The CDR3 sequence: CASSLAPGTQGDIQYF. As DNA, the CDR3 is TGCGCCAGCAGCTTGGCCCCTGGGACCCAGGGGGACATTCAGTACTTC.

In this sample, this clone turned up many times. The chain has TRBV2 and TRBJ1-5; possible D gene TRBD1, 6 bases. The CDR3 runs to 13 residues. Germline V lookup: CDR1 SNHLY, CDR2 FYNNEI. V was clipped by 7 bases and J by 4 bases, with 11 bases between them. The CDR3 DNA is TGTGCCAGCATGAGGGACACGAATCAGCCCCAGCATTTT. Protein product: CASMRDTNQPQHF.

V usage is TRBV29-1 and J usage is TRBJ1-1; TRBD1 is a possible D gene (6 bases). V dropped 1 base and J dropped 0 bases, with 12 bases sitting between them. The germline V gene has CDR1 SQVTM and CDR2 ANQGSEA. The CDR3 is made up of 15 amino acids. The CDR3 DNA follows: TGCAGCGTTGAAGGCCTCAGGGGTATGAACACTGAAGCTTTCTTT. This encodes CSVEGLRGMNTEAFF.

The gene calls are TRBV3-1 (or the pseudogene TRBV3-2) and TRBJ1-2; D unclear. Germline V lookup: CDR1 LGHDT, CDR2 YNNKEL (reference sequence). The V gene lost 2 bases and the J gene lost 3 bases, with 16 bases spanning the gap. The CDR3 runs 16 residues. The CDR3 sequence: CASSQTRALEYYGYTF. The CDR3 nucleotides read TGTGCCAGCAGCCAAACGAGGGCCCTGGAATACTATGGCTACACCTTC.

This clone was recorded only once. J is TRBJ2-7 and V is TRBV7-8; D is unresolved. Germline assignment: CDR1 SGHVS and CDR2 FQNEAQ. The CDR3 loop spans 18 amino acids. Trimming removed 1 base at V and 2 bases at J, with 21 bases between. The CDR3 nucleotides read TGTGCCAGCAGCTTAGTGGCTTTTTCAGTAGCCTCTCCCTACGAGCAGTACTTC. Amino acids: CASSLVAFSVASPYEQYF.

The genes are TRBV25-1 and TRBJ2-1; D possibly corresponds to TRBD1 (6 bases). V was shortened by 1 base and J by 5 bases, with 15 bases between the two germline ends. CDR1 is MGHDK, CDR2 SYGVNS, per germline. The CDR3 has 16 residues. The CDR3 sequence: CASSELGAGDDNEQFF. The CDR3 DNA reads as TGTGCCAGCAGTGAATTAGGTGCAGGGGACGACAATGAGCAGTTCTTC.